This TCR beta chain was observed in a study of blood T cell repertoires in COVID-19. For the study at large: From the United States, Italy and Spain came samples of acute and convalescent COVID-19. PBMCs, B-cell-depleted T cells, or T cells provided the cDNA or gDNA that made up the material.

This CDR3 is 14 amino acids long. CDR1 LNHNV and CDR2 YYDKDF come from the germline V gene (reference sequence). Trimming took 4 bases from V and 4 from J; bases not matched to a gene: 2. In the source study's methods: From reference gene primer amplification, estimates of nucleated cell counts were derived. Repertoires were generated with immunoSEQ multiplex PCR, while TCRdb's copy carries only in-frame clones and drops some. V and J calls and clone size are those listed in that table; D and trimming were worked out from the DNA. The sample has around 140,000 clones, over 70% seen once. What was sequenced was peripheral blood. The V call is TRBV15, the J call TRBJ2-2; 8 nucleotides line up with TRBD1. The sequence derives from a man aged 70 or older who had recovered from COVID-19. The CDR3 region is CATSKTGVTGELFF. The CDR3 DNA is TGTGCCACCAGCAAGACAGGGGTCACCGGGGAGCTGTTTTTT.